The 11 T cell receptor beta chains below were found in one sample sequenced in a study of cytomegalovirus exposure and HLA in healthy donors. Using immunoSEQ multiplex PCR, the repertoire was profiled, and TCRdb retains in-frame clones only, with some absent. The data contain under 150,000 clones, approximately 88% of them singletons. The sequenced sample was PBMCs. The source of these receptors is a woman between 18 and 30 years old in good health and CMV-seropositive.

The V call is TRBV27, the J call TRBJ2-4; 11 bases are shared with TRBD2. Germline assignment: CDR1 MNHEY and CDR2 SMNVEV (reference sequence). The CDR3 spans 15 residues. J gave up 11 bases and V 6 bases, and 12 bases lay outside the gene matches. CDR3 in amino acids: CASSLSTSGGGVQYF. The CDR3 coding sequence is TGTGCCAGCAGCCTCTCAACTAGCGGGGGAGGGGTTCAGTACTTC.

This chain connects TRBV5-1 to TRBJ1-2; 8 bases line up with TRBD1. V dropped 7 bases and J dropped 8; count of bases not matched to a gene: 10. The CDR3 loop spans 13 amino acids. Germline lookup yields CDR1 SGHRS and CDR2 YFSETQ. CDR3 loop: CASRPDRERGYTF. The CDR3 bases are TGCGCCAGCCGCCCGGACAGGGAGAGAGGCTACACCTTC.

CDR3 protein: CASGLVEGGRGAGETQYF. The CDR3 DNA reads TGTGCTAGTGGTTTGGTAGAAGGAGGGAGGGGGGCAGGAGAGACCCAGTACTTC. This chain links TRBV12-5 with TRBJ2-5; a weak D match, TRBD2 (7 bases). Trimming removed 0 bases from V and 4 bases from J, with 21 bases in between. The germline V gene has CDR1 LGHNT and CDR2 FRNRAP. This CDR3 region has 18 residues.

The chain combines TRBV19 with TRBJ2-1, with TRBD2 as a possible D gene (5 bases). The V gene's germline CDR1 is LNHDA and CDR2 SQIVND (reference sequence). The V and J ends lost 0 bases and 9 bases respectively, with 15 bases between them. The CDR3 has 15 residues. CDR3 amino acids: CASSIDHGYRGEQFF. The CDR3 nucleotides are TGTGCCAGTAGTATAGACCACGGGTACCGGGGTGAGCAGTTCTTC.

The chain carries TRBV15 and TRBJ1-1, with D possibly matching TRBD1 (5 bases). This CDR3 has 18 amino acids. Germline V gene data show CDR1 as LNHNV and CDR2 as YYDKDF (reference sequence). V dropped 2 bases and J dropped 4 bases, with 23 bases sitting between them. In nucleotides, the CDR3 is TGTGCCACCAGCAGAATGCCTGGGGGGGGGATTAGTCGCACTGAAGCTTTCTTT. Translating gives CATSRMPGGGISRTEAFF.

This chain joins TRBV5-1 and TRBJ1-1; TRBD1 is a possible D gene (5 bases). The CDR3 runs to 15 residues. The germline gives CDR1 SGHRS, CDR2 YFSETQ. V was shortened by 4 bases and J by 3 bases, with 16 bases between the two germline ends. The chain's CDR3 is CASSPNGGSDTEAFF. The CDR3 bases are TGCGCCAGCAGCCCCAACGGGGGTTCTGACACTGAAGCTTTCTTT.

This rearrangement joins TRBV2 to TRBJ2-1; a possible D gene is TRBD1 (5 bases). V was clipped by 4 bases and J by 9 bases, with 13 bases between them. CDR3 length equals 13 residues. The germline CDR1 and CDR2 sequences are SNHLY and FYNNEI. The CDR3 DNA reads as TGTGCCAGCAGTGGACAGCTTCTCGCTGAGCAGTTCTTC. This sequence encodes CASSGQLLAEQFF.

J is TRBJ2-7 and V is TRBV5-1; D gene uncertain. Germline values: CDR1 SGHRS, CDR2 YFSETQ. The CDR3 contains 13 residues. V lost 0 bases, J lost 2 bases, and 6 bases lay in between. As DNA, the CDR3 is TGCGCCAGCAGCTTGGACCACACCTACGAGCAGTACTTC. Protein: CASSLDHTYEQYF.

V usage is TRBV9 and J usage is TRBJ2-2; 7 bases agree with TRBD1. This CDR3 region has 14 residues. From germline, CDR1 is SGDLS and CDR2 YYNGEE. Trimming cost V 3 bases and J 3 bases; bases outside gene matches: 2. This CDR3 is CASSETGDTGELFF. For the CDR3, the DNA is TGTGCCAGCAGCGAAACAGGGGACACCGGGGAGCTGTTTTTT.

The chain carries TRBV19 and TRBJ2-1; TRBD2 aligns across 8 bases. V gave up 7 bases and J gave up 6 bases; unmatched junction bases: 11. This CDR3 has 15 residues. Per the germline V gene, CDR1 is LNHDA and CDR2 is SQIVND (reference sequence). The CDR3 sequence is CASMRGDGFSNEQFF. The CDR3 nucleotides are TGTGCCAGTATGCGGGGGGACGGATTTTCCAATGAGCAGTTCTTC.

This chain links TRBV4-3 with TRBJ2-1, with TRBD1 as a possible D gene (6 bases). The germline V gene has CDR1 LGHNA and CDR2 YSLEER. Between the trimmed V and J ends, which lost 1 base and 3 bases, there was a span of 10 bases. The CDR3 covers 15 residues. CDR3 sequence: CASSQGGTIYNEQFF. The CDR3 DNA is TGCGCCAGCAGCCAAGGTGGGACAATCTACAATGAGCAGTTCTTC.